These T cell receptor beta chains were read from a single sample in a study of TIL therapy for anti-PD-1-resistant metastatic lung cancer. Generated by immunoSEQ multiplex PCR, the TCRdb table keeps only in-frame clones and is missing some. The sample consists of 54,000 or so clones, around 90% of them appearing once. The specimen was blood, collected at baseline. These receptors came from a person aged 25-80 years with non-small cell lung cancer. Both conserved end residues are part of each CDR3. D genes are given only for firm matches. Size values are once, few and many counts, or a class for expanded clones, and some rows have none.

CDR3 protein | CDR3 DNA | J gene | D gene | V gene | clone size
CASSFQGAGEQYF | TGTGCCAGCAGTTTCCAGGGGGCGGGGGAGCAGTACTTC | TRBJ2-7 | TRBD1 | TRBV28 | .
CASSLNLGTVNEKLFF | TGTGCCAGCAGCTTGAACCTCGGGACGGTTAATGAAAAACTGTTTTTT | TRBJ1-4 | . | TRBV5-4 | .
CASSQSTGFYNSPLHF | TGCGCCAGCAGTCAGTCCACAGGGTTTTATAATTCACCCCTCCACTTT | TRBJ1-6 | . | TRBV23-1 | .
CAWTKQNLGDGYTF | TGTGCCTGGACGAAGCAGAACCTTGGGGATGGCTACACCTTC | TRBJ1-2 | . | TRBV30 | .
CAWSVRLQETQYF | TGTGCCTGGAGTGTACGCCTCCAAGAGACCCAGTACTTC | TRBJ2-5 | . | TRBV30 | .
CASSWGGHYEQYF | TGTGCCAGCAGTTGGGGGGGCCACTACGAGCAGTACTTC | TRBJ2-7 | . | TRBV6-5 | .
CASSLARTGTSSTDTQYF | TGCGCCAGCAGCTTGGCTCGGACAGGAACCTCTAGCACAGATACGCAGTATTTT | TRBJ2-3 | TRBD1 | TRBV5-1 | .
CASNWTGGCFRYF | TGTGCCAGCAATTGGACAGGGGGCTGCTTCAGGTACTTC | TRBJ2-7 | . | TRBV21-1 | .
CASSPRQGTDTQYF | TGTGCCAGCTCACCTCGACAGGGTACAGATACGCAGTATTTT | TRBJ2-3 | TRBD1 | TRBV18 | .
CASSEPPTDTQYF | TGTGCCAGCAGTGAACCCCCCACAGATACGCAGTATTTT | TRBJ2-3 | . | TRBV25-1 | once
CASRARTGGSEQYF | TGTGCCAGCAGGGCTAGGACAGGGGGCAGCGAGCAGTACTTC | TRBJ2-7 | TRBD1 | TRBV11-2 | .
CASSFPGAYNEQFF | TGTGCCAGCAGCTTTCCCGGGGCCTACAATGAGCAGTTCTTC | TRBJ2-1 | . | TRBV7-9 | .
CASGLVHGFNEKLFF | TGTGCTAGTGGTTTGGTACACGGGTTTAATGAAAAACTGTTTTTT | TRBJ1-4 | . | TRBV12-5 | .
CASSETGTYEQYF | TGTGCCAGCAGTGAAACGGGGACCTACGAGCAGTACTTC | TRBJ2-7 | . | TRBV2 | .
CASSQAGMNQPQHF | TGTGCCAGCAGCCAGGCAGGGATGAATCAGCCCCAGCATTTT | TRBJ1-5 | . | TRBV3-1/TRBV3-2 | .
CASSYSGSNSPLHF | TGTGCCAGCAGTTACTCGGGGTCGAATTCACCCCTCCACTTT | TRBJ1-6 | . | TRBV6-5 | few
CAISEQGENYGYTF | TGTGCCATCAGTGAGCAGGGGGAAAACTATGGCTACACCTTC | TRBJ1-2 | TRBD1 | TRBV10-3 | .
CASSEGFSPLHF | TGTGCCAGCAGTGAAGGGTTCTCACCCCTCCACTTT | TRBJ1-6 | . | TRBV6-1 | .
CASSHDSNIQYF | TGTGCCAGCAGCCACGACAGTAACATTCAGTACTTC | TRBJ2-4 | . | TRBV4-2 | .
CASSLDGGSNTGELFF | TGCGCCAGCAGCTTGGATGGGGGCTCGAACACCGGGGAGCTGTTTTTT | TRBJ2-2 | . | TRBV5-1 | .
CASSSGTSGGAGETQYF | TGCGCCAGCAGCTCGGGGACTAGCGGGGGGGCTGGAGAGACCCAGTACTTC | TRBJ2-5 | TRBD2 | TRBV5-1 | .
CAWSPSDRGNTEAFF | TGTGCCTGGAGTCCTTCGGACAGGGGGAACACTGAAGCTTTCTTT | TRBJ1-1 | TRBD1 | TRBV30 | .
CASSLATDRDTEETQYF | TGTGCCAGCAGCTTGGCCACAGATAGGGACACCGAAGAGACCCAGTACTTC | TRBJ2-5 | . | TRBV5-6 | .
CASSQDGRPGDGYTF | TGCGCCAGCAGCCAAGATGGACGGCCCGGGGATGGCTACACCTTC | TRBJ1-2 | . | TRBV4-1 | .
CASSEWNTEAFF | TGTGCCAGCAGTGAATGGAACACTGAAGCTTTCTTT | TRBJ1-1 | . | TRBV25-1 | .
CATSDGRIRGSYNEQFF | TGTGCCACCAGTGATGGGAGGATCCGGGGCTCCTACAATGAGCAGTTCTTC | TRBJ2-1 | . | TRBV24-1 | .
CASSLGTSWYSEQFF | TGTGCCAGCAGCCTCGGGACTAGCTGGTATAGTGAGCAGTTCTTC | TRBJ2-1 | TRBD2 | TRBV3-1/TRBV3-2 | .
CASSQLPGSSYNEQFF | TGTGCCAGCAGCCAACTTCCGGGGAGCTCCTACAATGAGCAGTTCTTC | TRBJ2-1 | . | TRBV14 | .
CAGIKRDSEQYF | TGTGCCGGGATTAAACGGGACAGCGAGCAGTACTTC | TRBJ2-7 | TRBD1 | TRBV30 | .
CASSQPPVRGRGSNYGYTF | TGCGCCAGCAGCCAACCCCCGGTCAGGGGGCGCGGGTCTAACTATGGCTACACCTTC | TRBJ1-2 | TRBD1 | TRBV4-1 | once
CASRHRGSNSPLHF | TGTGCCAGCAGACACAGGGGGTCTAATTCACCCCTCCACTTT | TRBJ1-6 | TRBD1 | TRBV2 | .
CASSELFEGASGNTIYF | TGTGCCAGCAGTGAATTGTTCGAGGGGGCTTCTGGAAACACCATATATTTT | TRBJ1-3 | TRBD1 | TRBV25-1 | .
CASSWGNTEAFF | TGTGCCAGCAGTTGGGGGAACACTGAAGCTTTCTTT | TRBJ1-1 | . | TRBV28 | .
CATSAQNNEQFF | TGTGCCACCAGTGCTCAAAACAATGAGCAGTTCTTC | TRBJ2-1 | . | TRBV24-1 | .
CASRLDSNQPQHF | TGTGCCAGCAGACTCGACAGCAATCAGCCCCAGCATTTT | TRBJ1-5 | . | TRBV28 | .
CASSPGEAVTEAFF | TGTGCCAGCTCACCAGGCGAGGCAGTCACTGAAGCTTTCTTT | TRBJ1-1 | . | TRBV18 | .
CASSGSDRRSSYNSPLHF | TGCGCCAGCAGTGGCTCGGACAGGAGAAGCTCCTATAATTCACCCCTCCACTTT | TRBJ1-6 | TRBD1 | TRBV23-1 | .
CASSPKQGVLRTDTQYF | TGTGCCAGCTCACCTAAACAGGGCGTCCTTCGCACAGATACGCAGTATTTT | TRBJ2-3 | . | TRBV18 | .
CASSSTGSADTEAFF | TGTGCCAGCAGCTCCACAGGGTCTGCGGACACTGAAGCTTTCTTT | TRBJ1-1 | . | TRBV7-3 | .
CASSFRLDSLNEQFF | TGTGCCAGCAGTTTCCGACTAGACTCTCTCAATGAGCAGTTCTTC | TRBJ2-1 | . | TRBV28 | .
CASMPKLNTEAFF | TGTGCCTCCATGCCGAAGTTGAACACTGAAGCTTTCTTT | TRBJ1-1 | . | TRBV10-3 | .
CASSPLKDSVVFF | TGTGCCAGCTCACCACTAAAGGACTCGGTGGTGTTTTTT | TRBJ2-2 | . | TRBV18 | .
CATSRDVPGLAGDRRGGELFF | TGTGCCACCAGCAGAGATGTTCCGGGACTAGCGGGGGACCGACGGGGCGGGGAGCTGTTTTTT | TRBJ2-2 | TRBD2 | TRBV15 | .
CASSEPGGGDTQYF | TGTGCCAGCAGTGAACCCGGGGGAGGAGATACGCAGTATTTT | TRBJ2-3 | . | TRBV2 | .
CASSEVLGGGDEQYF | TGTGCCAGCAGTGAAGTTCTGGGAGGCGGGGACGAGCAGTACTTC | TRBJ2-7 | . | TRBV2 | .
CASSLQFAGTDTQYF | TGTGCCAGCTCCTTACAGTTCGCGGGCACAGATACGCAGTATTTT | TRBJ2-3 | . | TRBV18 | .
CASSLSHFSYEQYF | TGTGCCAGCAGTTTAAGTCACTTCTCCTACGAGCAGTACTTC | TRBJ2-7 | . | TRBV27 | .
CASTSGPGMNTEAFF | TGTGCCAGCACTTCGGGACCGGGCATGAACACTGAAGCTTTCTTT | TRBJ1-1 | . | TRBV2 | once
CASSSSTGGVGEAFF | TGCGCCAGCAGCTCTTCGACAGGGGGCGTAGGTGAAGCTTTCTTT | TRBJ1-1 | TRBD1 | TRBV5-1 | .